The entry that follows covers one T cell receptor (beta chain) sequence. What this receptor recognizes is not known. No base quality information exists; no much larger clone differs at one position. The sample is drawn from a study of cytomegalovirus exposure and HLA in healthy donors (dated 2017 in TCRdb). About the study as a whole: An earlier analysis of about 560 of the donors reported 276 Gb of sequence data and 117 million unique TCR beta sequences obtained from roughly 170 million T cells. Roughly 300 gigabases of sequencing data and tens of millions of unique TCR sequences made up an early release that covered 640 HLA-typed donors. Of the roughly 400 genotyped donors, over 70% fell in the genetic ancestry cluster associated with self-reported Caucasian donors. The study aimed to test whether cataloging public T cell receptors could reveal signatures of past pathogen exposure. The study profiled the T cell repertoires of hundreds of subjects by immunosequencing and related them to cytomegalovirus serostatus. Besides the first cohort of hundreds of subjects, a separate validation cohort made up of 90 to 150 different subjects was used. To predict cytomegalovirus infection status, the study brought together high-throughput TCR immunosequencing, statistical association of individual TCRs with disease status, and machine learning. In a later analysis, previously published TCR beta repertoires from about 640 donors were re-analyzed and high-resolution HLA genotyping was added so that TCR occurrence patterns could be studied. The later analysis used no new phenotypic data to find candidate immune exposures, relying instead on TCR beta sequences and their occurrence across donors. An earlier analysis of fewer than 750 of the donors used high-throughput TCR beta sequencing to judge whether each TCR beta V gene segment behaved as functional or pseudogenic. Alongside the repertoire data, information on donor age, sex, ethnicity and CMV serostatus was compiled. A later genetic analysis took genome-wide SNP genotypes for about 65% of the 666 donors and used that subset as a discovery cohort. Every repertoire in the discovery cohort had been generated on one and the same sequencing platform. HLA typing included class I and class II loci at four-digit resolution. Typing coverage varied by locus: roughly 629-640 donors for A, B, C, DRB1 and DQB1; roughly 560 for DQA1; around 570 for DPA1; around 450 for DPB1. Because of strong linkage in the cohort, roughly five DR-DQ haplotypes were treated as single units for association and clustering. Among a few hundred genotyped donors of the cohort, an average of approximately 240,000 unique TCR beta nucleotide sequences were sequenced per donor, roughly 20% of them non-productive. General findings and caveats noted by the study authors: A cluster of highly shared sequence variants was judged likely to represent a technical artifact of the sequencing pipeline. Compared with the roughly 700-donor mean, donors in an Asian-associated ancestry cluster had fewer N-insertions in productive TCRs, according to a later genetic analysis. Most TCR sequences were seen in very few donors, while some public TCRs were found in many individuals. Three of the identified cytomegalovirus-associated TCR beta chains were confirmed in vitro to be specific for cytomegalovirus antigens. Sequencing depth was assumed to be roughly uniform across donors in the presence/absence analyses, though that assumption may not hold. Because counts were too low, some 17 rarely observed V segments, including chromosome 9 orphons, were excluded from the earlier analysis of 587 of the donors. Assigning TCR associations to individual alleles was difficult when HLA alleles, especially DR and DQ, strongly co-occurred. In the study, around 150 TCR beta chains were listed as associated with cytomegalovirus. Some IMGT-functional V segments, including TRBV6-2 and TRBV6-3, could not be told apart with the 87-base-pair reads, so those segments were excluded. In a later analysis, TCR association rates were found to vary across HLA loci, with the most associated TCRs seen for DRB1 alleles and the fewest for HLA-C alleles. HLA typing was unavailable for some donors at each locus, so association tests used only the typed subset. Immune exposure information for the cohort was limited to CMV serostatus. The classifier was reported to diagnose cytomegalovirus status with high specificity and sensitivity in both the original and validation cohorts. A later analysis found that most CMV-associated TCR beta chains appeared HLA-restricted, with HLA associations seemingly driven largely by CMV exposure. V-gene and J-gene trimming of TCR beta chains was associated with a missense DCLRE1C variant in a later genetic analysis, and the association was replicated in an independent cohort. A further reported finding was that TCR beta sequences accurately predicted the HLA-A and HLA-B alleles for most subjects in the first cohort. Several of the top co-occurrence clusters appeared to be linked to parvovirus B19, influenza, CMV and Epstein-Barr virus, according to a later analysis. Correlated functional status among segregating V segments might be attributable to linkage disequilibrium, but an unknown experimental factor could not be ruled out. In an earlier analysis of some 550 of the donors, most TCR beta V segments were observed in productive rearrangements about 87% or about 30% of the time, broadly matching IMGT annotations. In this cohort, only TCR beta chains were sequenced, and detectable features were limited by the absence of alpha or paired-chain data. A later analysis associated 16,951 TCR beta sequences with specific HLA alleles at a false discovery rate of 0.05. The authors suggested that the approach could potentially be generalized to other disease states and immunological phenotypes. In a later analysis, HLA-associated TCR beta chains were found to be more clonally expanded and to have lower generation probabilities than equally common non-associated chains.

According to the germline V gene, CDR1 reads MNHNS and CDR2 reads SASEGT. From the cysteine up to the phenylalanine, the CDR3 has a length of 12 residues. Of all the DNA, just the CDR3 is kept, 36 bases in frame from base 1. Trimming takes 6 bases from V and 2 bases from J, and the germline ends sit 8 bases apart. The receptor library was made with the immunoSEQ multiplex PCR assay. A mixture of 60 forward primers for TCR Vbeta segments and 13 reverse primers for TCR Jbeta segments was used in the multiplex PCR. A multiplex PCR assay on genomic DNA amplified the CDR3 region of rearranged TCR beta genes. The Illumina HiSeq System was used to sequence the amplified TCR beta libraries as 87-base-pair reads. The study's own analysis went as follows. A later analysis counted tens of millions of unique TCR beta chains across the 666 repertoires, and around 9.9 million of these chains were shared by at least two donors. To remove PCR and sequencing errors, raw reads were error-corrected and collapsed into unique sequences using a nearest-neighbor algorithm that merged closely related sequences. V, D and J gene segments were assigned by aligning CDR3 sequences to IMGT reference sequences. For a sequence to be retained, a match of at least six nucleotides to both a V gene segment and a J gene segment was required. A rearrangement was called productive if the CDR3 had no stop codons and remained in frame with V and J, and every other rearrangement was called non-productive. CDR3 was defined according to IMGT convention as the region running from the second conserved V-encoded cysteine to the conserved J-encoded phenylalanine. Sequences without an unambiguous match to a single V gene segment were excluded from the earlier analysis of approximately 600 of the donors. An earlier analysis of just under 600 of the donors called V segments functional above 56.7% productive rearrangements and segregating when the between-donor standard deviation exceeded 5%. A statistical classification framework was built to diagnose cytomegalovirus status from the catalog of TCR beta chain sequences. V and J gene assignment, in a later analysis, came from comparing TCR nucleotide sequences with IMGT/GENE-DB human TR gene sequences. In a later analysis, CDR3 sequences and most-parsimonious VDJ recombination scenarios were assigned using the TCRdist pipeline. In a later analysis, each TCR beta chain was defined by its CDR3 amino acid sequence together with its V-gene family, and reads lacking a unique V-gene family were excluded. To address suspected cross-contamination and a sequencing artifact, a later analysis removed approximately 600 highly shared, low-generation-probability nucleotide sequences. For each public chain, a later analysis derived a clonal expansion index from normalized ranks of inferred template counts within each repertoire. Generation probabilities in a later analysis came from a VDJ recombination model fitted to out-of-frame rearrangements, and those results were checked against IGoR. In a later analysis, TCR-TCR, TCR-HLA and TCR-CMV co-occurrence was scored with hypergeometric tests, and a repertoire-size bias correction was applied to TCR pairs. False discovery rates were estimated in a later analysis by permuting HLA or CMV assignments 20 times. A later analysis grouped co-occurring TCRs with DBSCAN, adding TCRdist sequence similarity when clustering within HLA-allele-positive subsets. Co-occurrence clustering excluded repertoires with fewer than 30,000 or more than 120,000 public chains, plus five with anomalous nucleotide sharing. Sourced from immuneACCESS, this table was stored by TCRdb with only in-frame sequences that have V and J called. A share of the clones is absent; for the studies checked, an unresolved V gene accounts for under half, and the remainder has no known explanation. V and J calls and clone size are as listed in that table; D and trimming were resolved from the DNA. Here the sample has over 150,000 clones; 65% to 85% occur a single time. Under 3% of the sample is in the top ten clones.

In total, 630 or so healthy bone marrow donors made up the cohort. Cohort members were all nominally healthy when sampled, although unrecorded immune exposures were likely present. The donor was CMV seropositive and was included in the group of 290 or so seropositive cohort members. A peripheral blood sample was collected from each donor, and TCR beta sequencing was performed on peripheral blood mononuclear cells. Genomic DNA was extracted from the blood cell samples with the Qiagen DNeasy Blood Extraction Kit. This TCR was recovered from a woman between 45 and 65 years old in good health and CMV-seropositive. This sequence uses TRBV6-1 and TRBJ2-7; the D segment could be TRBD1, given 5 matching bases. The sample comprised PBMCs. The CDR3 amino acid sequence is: CASRDIPYEQYF. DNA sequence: TGTGCCAGCAGGGACATCCCCTACGAGCAGTACTTC.